Shown below are 21 T cell receptor beta chains from a single sample sequenced in a study of PD-1 blockade in classical Hodgkin lymphoma. Using immunoSEQ multiplex PCR, the repertoire was profiled, and TCRdb retains in-frame clones only, with some absent. The sample includes roughly 4,500 clones, about 64% of them seen just once. Each patient experienced a relapse that followed autologous stem cell transplantation, and brentuximab vedotin exposure varied. This sample comprised peripheral blood mononuclear cells (PBMCs), obtained at baseline. The receptors were gathered from a human donor with classical Hodgkin lymphoma.

V and J are TRBV20-1 and TRBJ2-7, with TRBD1 matching 8 bases. The ends lost 5 bases at V and 4 bases at J; junction bases unmatched: 1. Germline assignment: CDR1 DFQATT and CDR2 SNEGSKA (reference sequence). There are 11 residues in the CDR3. The CDR3 DNA follows: TGCAGTGCTGACAGGGGTTACGAGCAGTACTTC. Amino acid sequence: CSADRGYEQYF.

The V gene is TRBV6-1, the J gene TRBJ1-2, with D unclear. The CDR3 consists of 15 residues. Germline CDR1 and CDR2: MNHNS and SASEGT. V was cut by 0 bases and J by 8 bases, with 16 bases left in between. The CDR3 loop is CASSEALRRPFGYTF. The DNA for the CDR3 is TGTGCCAGCAGTGAAGCGCTTCGCAGGCCCTTCGGCTACACCTTC.

The sample holds a few counts of this clone. The chain joins TRBV6-5 to TRBJ1-5, with D unresolved. V lost 2 bases and J 0 bases, leaving 5 bases between the germline ends. The CDR3 extends over 14 amino acids. Per germline, CDR1 MNHEY and CDR2 SVGAGI. The CDR3 is CASSYGDSNQPQHF. CDR3 coding DNA: TGTGCCAGCAGTTACGGGGATAGCAATCAGCCCCAGCATTTT.

This rearrangement joins TRBV7-6 to TRBJ1-4; D is perhaps TRBD1 (6 bases). The CDR3 contains 16 residues. V was pared by 1 base and J by 14 bases, with 23 bases between. Germline lookup yields CDR1 SGHVS and CDR2 FNYEAQ. The CDR3 is CASSLGSRTALVRLFF. The DNA for the CDR3 is TGTGCCAGCAGCTTAGGAAGTCGGACAGCCCTAGTCCGTCTGTTTTTT.

The rearrangement links TRBV10-3 to TRBJ1-5, with no clear D. From germline, CDR1 is ENHRY and CDR2 SYGVKD. This CDR3 comprises 13 residues. Trimming took 0 bases from V and 10 from J, leaving 10 bases between them. CDR3 in amino acids: CAISESRENPQHF. Here the CDR3 DNA reads TGTGCCATCAGTGAGTCTCGAGAGAACCCCCAGCATTTT.

This clone was detected once. Because the CDR3's place on the DNA is in doubt, the DNA is left out and the CDR3 is given as listed by TCRdb. The chain joins TRBV12-1 to TRBJ1-1; the table assigns TRBD1, which was not confirmed against the DNA. TRBV12-1 counts as a pseudogene. The CDR3 adds up to 14 amino acids, both ends counted. The CDR3 protein is CASSFARGNTEAFF.

The chain couples TRBV27 to TRBJ1-5, with D possibly being TRBD1 (5 bases). Trimming left V 3 bases short and J 4 bases short, with 19 bases between. The CDR3 extends over 17 amino acids. Germline V gives CDR1 MNHEY, CDR2 SMNVEV (reference sequence). CDR3 sequence reads: CASSLRRSQKGNQPQHF. In DNA, the CDR3 is TGTGCCAGCAGTTTGAGGAGGTCCCAAAAGGGGAATCAGCCCCAGCATTTT.

The chain links TRBV11-3 to TRBJ2-1, with D perhaps TRBD1 (7 bases). The CDR3 is 12 amino acids. CDR1 is SGHNT, CDR2 YENEEA, per germline. Trimming took off 4 bases at V and 9 bases at J, with 10 bases between the two ends. Here the CDR3 reads CASSSQGGEQFF. Written as DNA, the CDR3 is TGTGCCAGCAGCTCCCAGGGGGGTGAGCAGTTCTTC.

The V and J genes are TRBV11-3 and TRBJ1-2, with D uncertain. The CDR3 runs 15 residues. CDR1 is SGHNT and CDR2 is YENEEA in the germline V gene. V was pared by 6 bases and J by 5 bases, with 19 bases between. CDR3 region: CASRLQPGGPYGYTF. The CDR3 region has the DNA TGTGCCAGCAGACTACAGCCCGGAGGCCCATATGGCTACACCTTC.

The table lists this clone with a few counts. The chain carries TRBV19 and TRBJ2-2; no clear D gene. There are 17 residues in the CDR3. Germline-derived CDR1 and CDR2 are LNHDA and SQIVND (reference sequence). V lost 3 bases and J lost 2, with 16 bases in between. The CDR3 DNA follows: TGTGCCAGTAGTATTTTGTCGGGCAGGTCTAACACCGGGGAGCTGTTTTTT. Its protein product is CASSILSGRSNTGELFF.

This clone was detected only a few times. This rearrangement joins TRBV13 to TRBJ1-1; D might be TRBD1 (6 bases). CDR1 is PRHDT and CDR2 is FYEKMQ in the germline V gene (reference sequence). V dropped 5 bases and J dropped 5 bases, with 21 bases sitting between them. The CDR3 contains 16 residues. CDR3 sequence: CASSPLTGPKGTEAFF. For the CDR3, the DNA is TGTGCCAGCAGCCCCCTGACAGGCCCTAAGGGGACTGAAGCTTTCTTT.

Written as DNA, the CDR3 is TGTGCCAGCAGCCAGCTTCAGGGGGCGAGGCACTACGAGCAGTACTTC. This gives the protein CASSQLQGARHYEQYF. This chain joins TRBV14 and TRBJ2-7, with 8 nucleotides matching TRBD1. The V and J ends lost 3 bases and 3 bases, in that order; junction bases with no gene match: 10. The germline V gene encodes CDR1 SGHDN and CDR2 FVKESK. This CDR3 has 16 amino acids.

The genes are TRBV28 and TRBJ2-7, with D perhaps matching TRBD2 (5 bases). Germline lookup yields CDR1 MDHEN and CDR2 SYDVKM. Trimming cost V 3 bases and J 3 bases, with 15 bases left between them. The CDR3 extends over 15 amino acids. The CDR3 DNA reads TGTGCCAGCAGTTTTTTGGGGTCGGGAAACTACGAGCAGTACTTC. Protein: CASSFLGSGNYEQYF.

This clone was observed once. This chain uses TRBV6-5 with TRBJ2-7, with D perhaps TRBD1 (5 bases). The V and J ends lost 0 bases and 6 bases respectively, with 12 bases between them. CDR1 and CDR2 (germline): MNHEY, SVGAGI. The CDR3 spans 14 residues. The DNA of the CDR3 is TGTGCCAGCAGTTACTCGGACACGCGCGGCGAGCAGTACTTC. Translating gives CASSYSDTRGEQYF.

This clone was seen a few times. The rearrangement links TRBV6-1 to TRBJ1-2; 7 bases map to TRBD1. V lost 10 bases and J lost 4; bases outside the gene matches: 15. There are 15 residues in the CDR3. Germline assignment: CDR1 MNHNS and CDR2 SASEGT. The CDR3 is CAIYPNRGSFYGYTF. The CDR3 DNA sequence: TGTGCCATCTACCCGAACAGGGGATCCTTCTATGGCTACACCTTC.

The chain employs TRBV29-1 and TRBJ2-7, with D possibly being TRBD2 (7 bases). Germline V gene lookup returns CDR1 SQVTM and CDR2 ANQGSEA. Trimming cost V 5 bases and J 11 bases, with 16 bases left between them. CDR3 length: 11 amino acids. CDR3 in DNA: TGCAGCGTTTCCCTTCAGGGGAGGGAGTACTTC. Protein product: CSVSLQGREYF.

This clone is categorized as large. V and J are TRBV19 and TRBJ2-1; the match to TRBD2 covers 11 bases. CDR3 size: 15 residues. V lost 3 bases and J lost 9; bases outside the gene matches: 7. Germline CDR1 LNHDA, CDR2 SQIVND (reference sequence). This CDR3 is CASSITSGSTSEQFF. The DNA of the CDR3 is TGTGCCAGTAGTATTACTAGCGGGAGTACGAGTGAGCAGTTCTTC. Full variable domain (rest looked up from reference TRBV19 and TRBJ2-1): DGGITQSPKYLFRKEGQNVTLSCEQNLNHDAMYWYRQDPGQGLRLIYYSQIVNDFQKGDIAEGYSVSREKKESFPLTVTSAQKNPTAFYLCASSITSGSTSEQFFGPGTRLTVL.

This clone was detected only a few times. The chain has TRBV18 and TRBJ1-4, with D perhaps TRBD1 (6 bases). This CDR3 has 15 amino acids. Trimming took off 3 bases at V and 5 bases at J, with 13 bases between the two ends. From germline, CDR1 is KGHSH and CDR2 LQKENI. Here the CDR3 DNA reads TGTGCCAGCTCACCCGGACAGCGGGGAAATGAAAAACTGTTTTTT. Its translation: CASSPGQRGNEKLFF.

The chain joins TRBV6-6 to TRBJ1-2; 7 bases are shared with TRBD1. The germline CDR1 and CDR2 sequences are MNHNY and SVGAGI (reference sequence). V trimming: 5 bases; J trimming: 0 bases; junction bases outside the gene matches: 3. The CDR3 sequence is 14 residues long. The CDR3 protein is CASSTQGANYGYTF. As DNA, the CDR3 is TGTGCCAGCAGTACGCAGGGGGCTAACTATGGCTACACCTTC.

Points on this clone: Other DNA sequences in this sample translate to the same CDR3. The genes are TRBV29-1 and TRBJ2-3; 11 bases are a match to TRBD2. The V and J ends lost 4 bases and 5 bases, in that order; junction bases with no gene match: 5. The germline V gene encodes CDR1 SQVTM and CDR2 ANQGSEA. The CDR3 length is 14 residues. In DNA, the CDR3 is TGCAGCGTTGGGCTAGCGGGAGGCCGAGATACGCAGTATTTT. Its protein product is CSVGLAGGRDTQYF.

The table lists this clone with a few counts. The rearrangement links TRBV19 to TRBJ2-1; 9 bases fit TRBD2. From germline, CDR1 is LNHDA and CDR2 SQIVND (reference sequence). V dropped 2 bases and J dropped 6; count of bases not matched to a gene: 8. CDR3 length equals 16 residues. CDR3 sequence: CASSILSGGRTNEQFF. Written as DNA, the CDR3 is TGTGCCAGTAGTATACTTAGCGGGGGCCGGACCAATGAGCAGTTCTTC.